The present T cell receptor (beta chain) was sequenced within a study of cytomegalovirus exposure and HLA in healthy donors. Study information: Out of around 360 genotyped donors, 81% belonged to the Caucasian-associated ancestry cluster.

PCR was performed using 60 Vbeta and 13 Jbeta primers. The repertoire was sequenced with immunoSEQ multiplex PCR; TCRdb's copy has only in-frame clones and lacks some. The sample consists of around 150,000 clones, over 60% of them appearing once. On this clone itself: Its cognate antigen is unknown.

V lost 2 bases and J lost 4; bases outside the gene matches: 3. The length of the CDR3 is 15 residues. Germline V gene lookup returns CDR1 MNHEY and CDR2 SMNVEV (reference sequence). Notes on the study in general: Accurate prediction of HLA-A and HLA-B alleles (for most subjects) was reportedly achieved from TCR beta sequences.

The chain combines TRBV27 with TRBJ1-2, with 11 bases lining up with TRBD1. The source of this sequence is a man aged 35-49 years in good health and CMV-seronegative. The sample consisted of PBMCs. CDR3 bases: TGTGCCAGCAGTTTAGGGACAGGGGGATTCTATGGCTACACCTTC. Translating it yields CASSLGTGGFYGYTF.